The 8 T cell receptor beta chains listed next were all sequenced from one sample in a study of tissue T cells after allogeneic stem cell transplantation. Regarding time point: mouse harvest day 14 after allogeneic transplant. Tail vein injection delivered 10^7 T-cell-depleted bone marrow cells and 10^6 splenic CD5+ T cells. Data came from immunoSEQ multiplex PCR; TCRdb stores just in-frame clones and leaves some out. The table shows 5,800 or so clones, with about 48% occurring only once. The sample comprised gut tissue. The receptors shown here come from a female BALB/c mouse given C57BL/6 T cells with graft-versus-host disease after an allogeneic hematopoietic cell transplant.

About this clone itself: Mouse germline and gene names are used. Sequencing ends 1 residue short of the CDR3 end; the germline J gene provides the rest. This chain uses TRBV12-2 with TRBJ1-6; D ambiguous. TRBJ1-6 is filed as an ORF, its function uncertain. The CDR3 loop spans 13 amino acids. Germline CDR1 reads SGHLS; CDR2 reads HYDKME. V lost 2 bases, J lost 2 bases, and 3 bases lay in between. The CDR3 DNA, read in part, is TGTGCCAGCTCTCAGACCTATAATTCGCCCCTCTAC. This codes for CASSQTYNSPLY. The full CDR3 protein reads CASSQTYNSPLYF.

Of note for this clone: The genes are named according to mouse. The read halts 1 residue ahead of the CDR3 end, with the missing end drawn from the germline J gene. The chain recombines TRBV26 with TRBJ1-4; D gene ambiguous. Looked up from germline, CDR1 is KGHPV and CDR2 is FQNQEV (reference sequence). The CDR3 loop spans 11 amino acids. The ends were cut back, 2 bases at V and 6 bases at J, with 1 base in the middle. CDR3 residues: CASSLDERLFF. The sequenced CDR3 bases are TGTGCCAGCAGTCTGGACGAAAGATTATTT.

Worth noting for this clone: Gene names and germline match the mouse. The part of the CDR3 DNA that was read is TGTGCTAGCAGTGGGGGATGGGGTGCAGAAACGCTGTAT. Protein sequence: CASSGGWGAETLY. The entire CDR3 protein reads CASSGGWGAETLYF. V gene TRBV29 combines with J gene TRBJ2-3; D assignment may be TRBD1 or TRBD2 (5 bases each). The CDR3 extends 1 residue past the end of the read, so its final part is completed from the germline J gene. The CDR3 spans 14 residues. Germline CDR1 and CDR2: MSHET and SYDVDS. V lost 5 bases, J lost 1 base, and 10 bases lay in between.

A word on this clone: Each gene name is a mouse one. The read terminates 1 residue before the CDR3 end, so the remaining end is supplied by the germline J gene. The V gene is TRBV5, the J gene TRBJ1-2, with TRBD1 matching 8 bases. The ends lost 0 bases at V and 2 bases at J; junction bases unmatched: 2. Germline V gives CDR1 LGHNA, CDR2 YNLKQL (reference sequence). The CDR3 spans 15 residues. The CDR3 DNA, read in part, is TGTGCCAGCAGCCAAGATCCAGGGGGCAACTCCGACTACACC. Amino acid sequence: CASSQDPGGNSDYT. The complete CDR3 sequence is CASSQDPGGNSDYTF.

On this clone: Gene names are mouse gene names. The observed sequence ends 1 residue before the CDR3 terminus, with the missing tail filled in from the germline J gene. The chain uses TRBV3 and TRBJ1-1; D remains unclear. This CDR3 is 12 amino acids long. Trimming cost V 2 bases and J 5 bases, with 6 bases left between them. CDR1 is SNHLY, CDR2 FYNGKV, per germline (reference sequence). The chain's CDR3 is CASSLMGTEVFF. CDR3 bases read: TGTGCCAGCAGCTTAATGGGAACAGAAGTCTTC.

This clone rates as medium-sized. Genes and germline are mouse. The read ends 1 residue before the CDR3 terminus; that terminus is restored from the germline J gene. The rearrangement uses TRBV26 and TRBJ2-2; D might be TRBD1 (5 bases). Trimming cost V 6 bases and J 1 base, with 9 bases left between them. The CDR3 totals 14 residues. Germline CDR1 reads KGHPV; CDR2 reads FQNQEV (reference sequence). Here the CDR3 reads CASSPDRNTGQLYF. The covered CDR3 bases are TGTGCCAGCAGCCCTGACAGAAACACCGGGCAGCTCTAC.

This clone was observed a handful of times. The gene names here belong to mouse. The read falls 1 residue short of the CDR3 end, and the missing part is taken from the germline J gene. This chain joins TRBV13-1 and TRBJ1-3; D remains ambiguous. Trimming pared 1 base from V and 0 bases from J, leaving 5 bases between. Germline lookup yields CDR1 NSHNY and CDR2 SYGAGN. The CDR3 covers 14 residues. Partial CDR3 DNA: TGTGCCAGCAGTGATCCCAGTTCTGGAAATACGCTCTAT. Protein product: CASSDPSSGNTLY. The complete CDR3 protein is CASSDPSSGNTLYF.

As regards this clone: The gene symbols are mouse symbols. The CDR3 extends 1 residue past the end of the read, so its final part is completed from the germline J gene. This chain joins TRBV19 and TRBJ2-1; either TRBD1 or TRBD2 may fit D (6 bases each). The V gene lost 1 base and the J gene lost 1 base, with 9 bases spanning the gap. The germline V gene has CDR1 FNHDT and CDR2 SITEND (reference sequence). This CDR3 contains 15 residues. The CDR3 bases that were read are TGTGCCAGCAGTATACGAGGGGGGAACTATGCTGAGCAGTTC. This translates into CASSIRGGNYAEQF. The entire CDR3 reads CASSIRGGNYAEQFF.